This T cell receptor (beta chain) is from a study of blood T cells in healthy people across ages (dated by TCRdb to the mid-2010s). As for the study more broadly: Template switching captured roughly one uniquely barcoded TCR beta cDNA molecule per two T cells in model experiments. Age-related changes in TCR beta repertoire diversity were measured in the study by deep sequencing normalized with unique cDNA molecular identifiers. Donors were grouped into four age groups: young (average roughly 15 years), middle-aged (around 39), aged (62) and long-lived (82). To avoid experimental bias, donors of different ages were distributed randomly across sequencing lanes. For two donors (one aged 18 to 30 and one aged 80 or older), the study analyzed two additional independent replicas of 1 million unique cDNA reads from the same blood draw. Results and caveats for the whole study, not just this receptor: Compared with the aged group, more naive CD4+ T cells, fewer expanded clones and increased TCR diversity were shown by the long-lived group, suggesting age selection. Total diversity estimates from one million sequenced T cells were considered lower bounds and underestimates. As age increased, observed TCR beta diversity per million T cells dropped in a roughly linear way, and a significant reduction was already evident by age roughly 40. The CMV infection status of donors was not known, potentially confounding age-related changes in expanded clonotypes. A strong correlation was found between observed TCR beta diversity and the percentage of naive T cells measured by flow cytometry. Bulk unsorted PBMC profiling prevented conclusive comparison of naive and antigen-experienced compartments.

This clonotype has ten or more counts. This clone's antigen is unknown. The record has no base qualities; no much larger clone is one base away. The donors were 40 or so Caucasian individuals from Russia, aged roughly 6 to 95 years, who were systemically healthy. About 10 milliliters of peripheral blood were collected from each donor into EDTA-treated Vacutainer tubes. PBMCs were isolated by Ficoll-Paque density-gradient centrifugation, with at least 7 million obtained per sample. Total RNA, at least 6 micrograms per sample, was extracted from PBMCs with Trizol reagent. The percentages of naive CD45RAhigh/CD27high T cells were determined by flow cytometry on a PBMC aliquot from every donor. CDR3 length: 16 amino acids, cysteine to phenylalanine. This entry keeps only the CDR3 DNA: 48 bases, framed from base 1. A distance of 23 bases separates the germline ends of V and J, which lose 5 bases and 6 bases respectively.

The library was produced with 5' RACE. TCRdb names Illumina HiSeq 2500 as the instrument used. A second about 6 to 11 cycle PCR used a sample-barcoded 5' primer and a J-beta primer mix. Each TCR beta cDNA molecule received a unique molecular identifier from a template-switch 5' adaptor carrying 12 random nucleotides. At least 2.5 million CDR3-containing paired-end reads were obtained from each sample. The Mint cDNA synthesis kit, primed by a TRBC-specific oligonucleotide, was used to synthesize first-strand cDNA from all RNA. Following uracil-DNA glycosylase treatment, all cDNA underwent a first 18-cycle PCR with the universal primers M1SS and BC2_uni_R. The source study handled its data this way. Normalization of each sample was performed by random selection of 1 million high-quality reads, each carrying a distinct molecular identifier. Reads sharing molecular identifiers were discarded rather than binned into consensus sequences. MiTCR, with a Q25 quality threshold and the strictest error-elimination algorithm, was used for CDR3 identification, clonotype clustering and error correction. A nonparametric unseen species model with Euler transformation was used to estimate lower-bound total TCR beta diversity. TCRdb reworked the public reads: Q25 trimming with fastp, MiXCR clone assembly, productive beta chains retained. Rows merge per CDR3 protein into single entries with the most common DNA and genes. The V and J calls and clone size are TCRdb's, not the authors'. The sample table contains just under 900,000 distinct CDR3 sequences; only one count was recorded for roughly 26% of them. The biggest ten clones account for approximately 15% of the sample.

The sequence is built from TRBV12-3 or TRBV12-4 and TRBJ2-7; a tentative D match to TRBD1 spans 6 bases. Sequencing was performed on blood. The sequence was collected from a woman over 75 in good health. The nucleotide sequence is given as TGTGCCAGCAGTGGACAGTCCCCTCTACTCCCCTCCGAGCAGTACTTC. Translated, it gives CASSGQSPLLPSEQYF.